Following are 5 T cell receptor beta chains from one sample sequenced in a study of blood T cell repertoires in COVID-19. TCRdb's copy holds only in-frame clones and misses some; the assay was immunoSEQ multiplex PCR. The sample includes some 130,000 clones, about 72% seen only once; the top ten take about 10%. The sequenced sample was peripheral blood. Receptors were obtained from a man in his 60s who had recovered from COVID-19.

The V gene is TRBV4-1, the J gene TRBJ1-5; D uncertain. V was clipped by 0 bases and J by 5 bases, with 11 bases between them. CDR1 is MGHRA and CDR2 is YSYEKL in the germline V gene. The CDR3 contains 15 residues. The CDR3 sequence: CASSQEAGLDQPQHF. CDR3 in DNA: TGCGCCAGCAGCCAAGAAGCGGGCCTAGATCAGCCCCAGCATTTT.

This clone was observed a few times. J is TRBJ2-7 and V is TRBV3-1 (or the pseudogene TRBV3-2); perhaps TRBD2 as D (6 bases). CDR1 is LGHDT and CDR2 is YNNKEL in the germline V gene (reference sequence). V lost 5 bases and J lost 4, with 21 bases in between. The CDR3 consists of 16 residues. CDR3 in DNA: TGTGCCAGCAGCAAAAGGGGCGGGGAAAGGACGTACGAGCAGTACTTC. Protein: CASSKRGGERTYEQYF.

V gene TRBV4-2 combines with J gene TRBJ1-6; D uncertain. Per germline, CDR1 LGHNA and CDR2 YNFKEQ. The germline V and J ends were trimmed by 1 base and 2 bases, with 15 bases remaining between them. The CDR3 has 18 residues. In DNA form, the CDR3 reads TGTGCCAGCAGCCAAGGACATTCCGACCCCGCCTATAATTCACCCCTCCACTTT. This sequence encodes CASSQGHSDPAYNSPLHF.

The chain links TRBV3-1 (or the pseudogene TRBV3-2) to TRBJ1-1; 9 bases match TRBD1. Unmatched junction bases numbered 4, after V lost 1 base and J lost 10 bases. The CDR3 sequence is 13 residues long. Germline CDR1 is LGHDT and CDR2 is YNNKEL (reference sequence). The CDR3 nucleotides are TGTGCCAGCAGCCAAGGGACAGGGGTAGGAGCTTTCTTT. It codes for CASSQGTGVGAFF.

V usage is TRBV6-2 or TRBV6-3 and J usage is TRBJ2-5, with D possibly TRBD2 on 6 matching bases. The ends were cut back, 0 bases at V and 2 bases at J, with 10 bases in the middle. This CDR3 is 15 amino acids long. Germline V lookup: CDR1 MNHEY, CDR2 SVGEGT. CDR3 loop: CASSYSPSEQETQYF. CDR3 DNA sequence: TGTGCCAGCAGTTACTCGCCTAGCGAACAAGAGACCCAGTACTTC.